Listed below are T cell receptor beta chains from one sample, sequenced in a study of blood T cell repertoires in COVID-19. Data came from immunoSEQ multiplex PCR; TCRdb stores just in-frame clones and leaves some out. Seen here are under 300,000 clones, around 85% observed once, and the top ten hold almost 1.5%. Material: peripheral blood. The receptors come from a human donor with COVID-19, enrolled during active disease. The donor label of this sample is uncertain. Both conserved end residues are part of each CDR3. A D gene is named only where the DNA matches it firmly. The size of a clone is reported for some rows only, either as once, few or many, or as a class for expanded clones.

V,J,size,D,CDR3,DNA
TRBV18,TRBJ2-5,.,TRBD2,CASSPGLAGVEDQETQYF,TGTGCCAGCTCCCCAGGACTAGCGGGAGTTGAGGACCAAGAGACCCAGTACTTC
TRBV28,TRBJ1-2,.,.,CASSLRDYGYTF,TGTGCCAGCAGTCTGCGGGACTATGGCTACACCTTC
TRBV2,TRBJ1-1,.,TRBD1,CASTPGTGIFGGTEAFF,TGTGCCAGCACTCCCGGGACAGGAATTTTTGGGGGCACTGAAGCTTTCTTT
TRBV18,TRBJ2-1,.,.,CASSPVLYNEQFF,TGTGCCAGCTCACCAGTACTATACAATGAGCAGTTCTTC
TRBV28,TRBJ2-7,.,TRBD2,CASSYSDGAGDEQYF,TGTGCCAGCAGTTACTCGGACGGGGCGGGGGACGAGCAGTACTTC
TRBV7-2,TRBJ2-6,.,TRBD1,CASSLRGGQGISGANVLTF,TGTGCCAGCAGCTTACGAGGGGGACAGGGGATATCTGGGGCCAACGTCCTGACTTTC
TRBV9,TRBJ2-1,.,TRBD1,CASSPEGQGGNEQFF,TGTGCCAGCAGCCCGGAGGGACAGGGAGGCAATGAGCAGTTCTTC
TRBV19,TRBJ1-1,.,TRBD1,CASSRQGDSDTEAFF,TGTGCCAGTAGCCGACAGGGAGACTCAGACACTGAAGCTTTCTTT
TRBV7-9,TRBJ2-1,.,TRBD2,CASSSLASTSGRHYNEQFF,TGTGCCAGCAGCTCCCTCGCATCGACTAGCGGGAGGCACTACAATGAGCAGTTCTTC
TRBV7-3,TRBJ2-3,few,TRBD2,CASSSGLAGGADTQYF,TGTGCCAGCAGCTCCGGACTAGCGGGAGGGGCAGATACGCAGTATTTT
TRBV28,TRBJ1-4,.,TRBD1,CASRGTGAGEKLFF,TGTGCCAGCAGGGGGACAGGTGCTGGGGAAAAACTGTTTTTT
TRBV28,TRBJ2-1,.,TRBD1,CASSLSRQGLRSYNEQFF,TGTGCCAGCAGTTTGTCCCGACAGGGGTTGAGGTCCTACAATGAGCAGTTCTTC
TRBV7-9,TRBJ1-2,.,.,CASSPAGDLSLFGYTF,TGTGCCAGCAGTCCCGCAGGGGATCTATCCCTGTTTGGCTACACCTTC
TRBV18,TRBJ2-7,.,.,CASSRDMPYEQYF,TGTGCCAGCTCACGGGACATGCCCTACGAGCAGTACTTC
TRBV28,TRBJ2-7,.,TRBD1,CASSVIQTGSHEQYF,TGTGCCAGCAGTGTTATACAGACAGGGAGCCACGAGCAGTACTTC
TRBV30,TRBJ1-3,.,.,CAWSVIRGNTIYF,TGTGCCTGGAGTGTCATACGGGGAAACACCATATATTTT
TRBV28,TRBJ2-3,.,.,CASSPRTALTDTQYF,TGTGCCAGCAGCCCCCGGACAGCCCTCACAGATACGCAGTATTTT
TRBV5-1,TRBJ1-1,few,TRBD1,CASSLAGTEEAFF,TGCGCCAGCAGCTTGGCGGGGACAGAAGAAGCTTTCTTT
TRBV6-5,TRBJ2-7,once,.,CASSYSGRGYEQYF,TGTGCCAGCAGTTACTCGGGACGGGGGTACGAGCAGTACTTC
TRBV14,TRBJ1-4,.,.,CASSRNFGGGEKLFF,TGTGCCAGCAGCCGGAACTTCGGCGGCGGTGAAAAACTGTTTTTT
TRBV5-1,TRBJ2-7,.,.,CASSLVFDEQYF,TGCGCCAGCAGCTTGGTCTTCGACGAGCAGTACTTC
TRBV9,TRBJ1-2,.,.,CASSLNYGYTF,TGTGCCAGCAGCCTAAACTATGGCTACACCTTC
TRBV5-4,TRBJ2-1,.,TRBD2,CASSSRVRELSYNEQFF,TGTGCCAGCAGCTCGAGGGTGCGGGAGCTCTCCTACAATGAGCAGTTCTTC
TRBV20-1,TRBJ2-1,.,TRBD2,CSASPWVSGSNEQFF,TGCAGTGCTAGTCCCTGGGTTAGCGGGAGTAATGAGCAGTTCTTC
TRBV7-2,TRBJ2-1,.,.,CASSFTGTLNEQFF,TGTGCCAGCAGCTTTACCGGGACTCTCAATGAGCAGTTCTTC
TRBV9,TRBJ2-6,.,.,CASSLRGVPPGANVLTF,TGTGCCAGCAGCCTCAGGGGAGTACCTCCTGGGGCCAACGTCCTGACTTTC
TRBV2,TRBJ2-2,.,.,CASSVTGSRVTGELFF,TGTGCCAGCAGTGTAACAGGGTCTAGGGTGACCGGGGAGCTGTTTTTT
TRBV7-2,TRBJ2-2,.,TRBD2,CASSPRGGGTSPNTGELFF,TGTGCCAGCAGCCCTCGCGGGGGGGGGACTAGCCCGAACACCGGGGAGCTGTTTTTT
TRBV30,TRBJ2-2,.,TRBD1,CAWSPGTGATGELFF,TGTGCCTGGAGCCCCGGGACAGGGGCCACCGGGGAGCTGTTTTTT
TRBV6-5,TRBJ1-1,.,.,CASSKKTGYNTEAFF,TGTGCCAGCAGTAAAAAGACAGGATACAACACTGAAGCTTTCTTT
TRBV7-3,TRBJ2-2,once,TRBD2,CASSPEPSGLAGTGELFF,TGTGCCAGCAGCCCCGAACCCTCGGGACTAGCAGGCACCGGGGAGCTGTTTTTT
TRBV30,TRBJ1-1,.,.,CALMRGRNTEAFF,TGTGCCCTAATGCGGGGCCGGAACACTGAAGCTTTCTTT
TRBV14,TRBJ2-7,few,TRBD1,CASSQVRTGRGVVQYF,TGTGCCAGCAGCCAAGTCAGGACAGGGCGTGGGGTGGTGCAGTACTTC
TRBV7-8,TRBJ1-1,.,.,CASSLVRRVNTEAFF,TGTGCCAGCAGCTTAGTACGGAGGGTGAACACTGAAGCTTTCTTT
TRBV10-1,TRBJ2-7,few,.,CASSETDLPYEQYF,TGCGCCAGCAGTGAAACAGATCTGCCCTACGAGCAGTACTTC
TRBV7-9,TRBJ2-1,.,.,CASSQHVNYNEQFF,TGTGCCAGCAGCCAACACGTTAACTACAATGAGCAGTTCTTC
TRBV30,TRBJ2-7,.,.,CAWSVRYGTISYEQYF,TGTGCCTGGAGTGTAAGGTACGGGACAATTTCCTACGAGCAGTACTTC
TRBV5-1,TRBJ2-5,.,.,CASSIRQGLQETQYF,TGCGCCAGCAGCATCCGTCAGGGGCTACAAGAGACCCAGTACTTC
TRBV2,TRBJ2-3,.,.,CASSATDTQYF,TGTGCCAGCAGTGCAACAGATACGCAGTATTTT
TRBV19,TRBJ2-1,.,TRBD2,CASRGGEREQFF,TGTGCCAGTAGGGGGGGGGAGCGGGAGCAGTTCTTC
TRBV6-5,TRBJ2-2,.,TRBD2,CASTRTSIGGELFF,TGTGCCAGCACACGGACTAGCATCGGCGGGGAGCTGTTTTTT
TRBV19,TRBJ2-5,.,.,CASNAKPGETQYF,TGTGCCAGTAACGCGAAACCAGGGGAGACCCAGTACTTC
TRBV30,TRBJ1-2,.,.,CAHPAGGLGYTF,TGTGCCCACCCCGCCGGGGGGCTTGGCTACACCTTC
TRBV2,TRBJ2-3,.,TRBD2,CATKGLALDTQYF,TGTGCCACCAAGGGACTAGCCTTGGATACGCAGTATTTT
TRBV7-3,TRBJ1-1,.,.,CASGRGRNTEAFF,TGTGCCAGCGGAAGGGGCCGGAACACTGAAGCTTTCTTT
TRBV29-1,TRBJ2-7,.,TRBD1,CSVTGVSYEQYF,TGCAGCGTGACAGGGGTGTCCTACGAGCAGTACTTC
TRBV7-2,TRBJ2-1,.,TRBD2,CASSQSRGTRRFF,TGTGCCAGCAGCCAATCTCGCGGGACTAGGAGGTTCTTC
TRBV24-1,TRBJ2-3,.,TRBD2,CATSDLSGLDDTQYF,TGTGCCACCAGTGATTTGTCGGGACTAGATGATACGCAGTATTTT
TRBV10-3,TRBJ2-5,.,TRBD1,CAIRAGQGRETQYF,TGTGCCATCAGGGCGGGACAGGGGAGGGAGACCCAGTACTTC
TRBV6-1,TRBJ2-7,.,TRBD2,CASSGASGRTSYEQYF,TGTGCCAGCAGTGGGGCTAGCGGGAGGACATCCTACGAGCAGTACTTC
TRBV19,TRBJ1-5,.,TRBD1,CASSSGTGSNQPQHF,TGTGCCAGTAGTAGCGGGACAGGCAGCAATCAGCCCCAGCATTTT
TRBV24-1,TRBJ2-2,.,TRBD1,CATSETGQGNTGELFF,TGTGCCACCAGTGAAACCGGACAGGGTAACACCGGGGAGCTGTTTTTT
TRBV7-8,TRBJ1-2,.,.,CASSLALEGPKDTF,TGTGCCAGCAGCTTAGCGTTGGAGGGGCCCAAGGACACCTTC
TRBV3-1/TRBV3-2,TRBJ2-3,.,TRBD2,CASSLNLGGGTTDTQYF,TGTGCCAGCAGCCTAAATCTGGGCGGGGGGACCACAGATACGCAGTATTTT
TRBV6-2/TRBV6-3,TRBJ2-7,few,TRBD1,CASSGAGTVHEQYF,TGTGCCAGCAGCGGCGCCGGGACAGTCCACGAGCAGTACTTC
TRBV5-1,TRBJ2-5,.,.,CASTLDSGNQETQYF,TGCGCCAGCACCTTGGATTCAGGAAACCAAGAGACCCAGTACTTC
TRBV28,TRBJ1-1,.,TRBD1,CASTKARGRTEAFF,TGTGCCAGCACCAAAGCCAGGGGGCGGACTGAAGCTTTCTTT